This T cell receptor beta chain was obtained from a study of blood T cells in healthy people across ages. General study points: It was held that the diversity estimates obtained from one million T cells were underestimates. Leaving the PBMCs unsorted stopped any conclusive comparison of naive versus antigen-experienced cells.

PCR was performed a second time for roughly 7 to 12 cycles using a sample-barcoded 5' primer and a J-beta primer mix. Each sample yielded at least 3 million CDR3-containing paired-end reads. TCRdb processed the 5' RACE reads anew with MiXCR; each CDR3 protein has one entry. Of about a million distinct CDR3 sequences listed, roughly 47% are singletons. Sample donors were healthy Caucasian individuals that came from Russia, aged roughly 6 to 95. CDR3 length equals 12 residues. Per germline, CDR1 MDHEN and CDR2 SYDVKM. V was pared by 10 bases and J by 6 bases, with 16 bases between. To note about this clonotype: Its antigen is unknown.

This receptor was taken from an older woman in good health. The material sequenced was blood. The rearrangement uses TRBV28 and TRBJ2-7; the D gene is possibly TRBD2 (6 bases). The CDR3 DNA reads as TGTGCCACGGGGCGGGAACCGTTCGAGCAGTACTTC. It yields the protein CATGREPFEQYF. Complete variable domain (other parts from reference TRBV28 and TRBJ2-7): DVKVTQSSRYLVKRTGEKVFLECVQDMDHENMFWYRQDPGLGLRLIYFSYDVKMKEKGDIPEGYSVSREKKERFSLILESASTNQTSMYLCATGREPFEQYFGPGTRLTVT.